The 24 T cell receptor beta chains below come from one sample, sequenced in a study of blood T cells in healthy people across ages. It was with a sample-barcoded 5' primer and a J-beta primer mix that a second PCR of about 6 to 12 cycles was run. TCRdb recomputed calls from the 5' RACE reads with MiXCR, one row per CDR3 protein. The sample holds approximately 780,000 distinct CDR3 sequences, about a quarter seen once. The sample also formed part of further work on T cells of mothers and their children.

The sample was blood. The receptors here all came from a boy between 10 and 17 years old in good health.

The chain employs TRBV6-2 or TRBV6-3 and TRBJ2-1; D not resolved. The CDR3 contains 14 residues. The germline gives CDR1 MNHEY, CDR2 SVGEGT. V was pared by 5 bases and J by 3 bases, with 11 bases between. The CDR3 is CASSKALDYNEQFF. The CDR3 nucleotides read TGTGCCAGCAGTAAAGCGCTGGACTACAATGAGCAGTTCTTC.

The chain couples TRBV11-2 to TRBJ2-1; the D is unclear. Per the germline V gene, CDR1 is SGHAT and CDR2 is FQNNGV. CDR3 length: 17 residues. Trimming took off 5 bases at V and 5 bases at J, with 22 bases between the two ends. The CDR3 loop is CASSGLGMLPSDNEQFF. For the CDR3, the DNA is TGTGCCAGCAGCGGCCTAGGCATGCTGCCAAGTGACAATGAGCAGTTCTTC.

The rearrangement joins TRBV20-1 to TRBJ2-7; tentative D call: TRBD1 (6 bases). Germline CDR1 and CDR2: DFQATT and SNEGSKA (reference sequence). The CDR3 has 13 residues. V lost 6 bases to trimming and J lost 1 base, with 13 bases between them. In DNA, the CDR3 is TGCAGTGCCTCAGGGGAGCTATCCTACGAGCAGTACTTC. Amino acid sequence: CSASGELSYEQYF.

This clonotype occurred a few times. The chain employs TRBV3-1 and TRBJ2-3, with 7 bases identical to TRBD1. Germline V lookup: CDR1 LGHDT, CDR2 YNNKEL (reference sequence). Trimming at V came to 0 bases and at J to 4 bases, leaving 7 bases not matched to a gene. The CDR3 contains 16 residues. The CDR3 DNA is TGTGCCAGCAGCCAAGATCCAGGGGGATTGGCAGATACGCAGTATTTT. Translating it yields CASSQDPGGLADTQYF.

The CDR3 DNA reads as TGTGCCAGCAGTTACTCGGGGGTCGGAGGGAACACTGAAGCTTTCTTT. Its translation is CASSYSGVGGNTEAFF. This chain connects TRBV6-5 to TRBJ1-1; tentative D call: TRBD1 (5 bases). Trimming cost V 0 bases and J 1 base, with 12 bases left between them. Per the germline V gene, CDR1 is MNHEY and CDR2 is SVGAGI. This CDR3 has 16 residues.

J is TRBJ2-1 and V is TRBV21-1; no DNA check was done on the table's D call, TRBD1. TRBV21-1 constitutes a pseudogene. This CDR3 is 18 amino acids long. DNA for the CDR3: TGTGCCAGCAGCGTAGGGTTAGGCGGGGGCCCCTCCTACAATGAGCAGTTCTTC. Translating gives CASSVGLGGGPSYNEQFF.

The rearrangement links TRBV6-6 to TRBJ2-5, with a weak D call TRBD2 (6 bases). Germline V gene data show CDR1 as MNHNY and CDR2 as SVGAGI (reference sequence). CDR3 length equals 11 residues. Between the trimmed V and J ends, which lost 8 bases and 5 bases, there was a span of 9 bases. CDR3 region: CASSGDETQYF. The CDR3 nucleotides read TGTGCCAGCTCGGGGGATGAGACCCAGTACTTC.

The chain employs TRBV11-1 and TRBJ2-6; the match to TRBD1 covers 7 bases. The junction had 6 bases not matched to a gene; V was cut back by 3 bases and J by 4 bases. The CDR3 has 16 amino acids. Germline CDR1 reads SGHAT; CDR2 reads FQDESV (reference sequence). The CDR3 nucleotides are TGTGCCAGCAGCTTCCCCAGGGGGTCCGGGGCCAACGTCCTGACTTTC. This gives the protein CASSFPRGSGANVLTF.

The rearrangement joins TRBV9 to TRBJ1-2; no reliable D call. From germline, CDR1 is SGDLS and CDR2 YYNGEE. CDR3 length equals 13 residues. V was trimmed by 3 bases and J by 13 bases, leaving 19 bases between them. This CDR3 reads CASSASTSGMLTF. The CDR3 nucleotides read TGTGCCAGCAGCGCCTCAACCTCCGGGATGCTCACCTTC.

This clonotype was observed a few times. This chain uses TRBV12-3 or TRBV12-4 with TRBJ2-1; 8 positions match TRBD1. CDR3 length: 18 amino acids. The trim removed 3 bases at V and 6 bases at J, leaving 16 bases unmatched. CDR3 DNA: TGTGCCAGCAGTTTTTATCCCCCTTCGGACAGGGAGCGCAATGAGCAGTTCTTC. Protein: CASSFYPPSDRERNEQFF.

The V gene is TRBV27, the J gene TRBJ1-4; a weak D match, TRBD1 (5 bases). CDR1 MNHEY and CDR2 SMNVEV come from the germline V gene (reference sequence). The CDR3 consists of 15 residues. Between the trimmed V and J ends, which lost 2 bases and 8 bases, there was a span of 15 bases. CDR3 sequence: CASSLGGAVIEKLFF. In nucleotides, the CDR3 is TGTGCCAGCAGTTTAGGAGGGGCGGTGATCGAAAAACTGTTTTTT.

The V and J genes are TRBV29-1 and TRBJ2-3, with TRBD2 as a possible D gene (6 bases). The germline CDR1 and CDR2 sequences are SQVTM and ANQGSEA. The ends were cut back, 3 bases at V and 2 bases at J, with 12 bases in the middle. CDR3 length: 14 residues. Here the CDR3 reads CSVDNSGLTDTQYF. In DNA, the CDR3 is TGCAGCGTTGACAATAGCGGACTCACAGATACGCAGTATTTT.

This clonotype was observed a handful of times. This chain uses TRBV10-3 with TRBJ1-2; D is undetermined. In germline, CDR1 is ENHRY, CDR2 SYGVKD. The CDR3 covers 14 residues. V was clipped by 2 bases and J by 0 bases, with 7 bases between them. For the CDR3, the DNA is TGTGCCATCAGTGAGGAGGGAGCTAACTATGGCTACACCTTC. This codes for CAISEEGANYGYTF.

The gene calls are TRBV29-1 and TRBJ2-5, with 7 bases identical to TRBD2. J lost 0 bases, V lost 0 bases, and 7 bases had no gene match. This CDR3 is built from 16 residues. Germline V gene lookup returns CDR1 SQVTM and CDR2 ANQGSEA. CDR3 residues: CSVEEGSGAYQETQYF. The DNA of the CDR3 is TGCAGCGTTGAAGAGGGGAGCGGGGCGTACCAAGAGACCCAGTACTTC.

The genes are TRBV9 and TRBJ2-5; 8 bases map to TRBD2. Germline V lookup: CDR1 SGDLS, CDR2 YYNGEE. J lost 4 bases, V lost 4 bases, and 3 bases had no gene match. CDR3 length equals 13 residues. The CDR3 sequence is CASSNSGGETQYF. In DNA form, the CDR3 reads TGTGCCAGCAGCAACAGCGGGGGAGAGACCCAGTACTTC.

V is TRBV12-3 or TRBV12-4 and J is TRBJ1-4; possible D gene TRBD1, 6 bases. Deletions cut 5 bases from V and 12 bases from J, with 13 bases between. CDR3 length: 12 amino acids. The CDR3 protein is CASSAGTWELFF. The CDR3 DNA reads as TGTGCCAGCAGTGCCGGGACATGGGAACTGTTTTTT.

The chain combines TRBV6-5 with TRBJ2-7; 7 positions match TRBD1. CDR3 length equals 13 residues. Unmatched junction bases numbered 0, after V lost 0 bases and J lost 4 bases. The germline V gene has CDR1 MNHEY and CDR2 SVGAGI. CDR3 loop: CASSYSRGYEQYV. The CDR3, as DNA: TGTGCCAGCAGTTACTCCAGGGGGTACGAGCAGTACGTC.

CDR3 sequence: CASSSTSGWVRIFTDTQYF. Written as DNA, the CDR3 is TGTGCCAGCAGCTCGACTAGCGGGTGGGTTCGAATCTTCACAGATACGCAGTATTTT. The genes are TRBV7-9 and TRBJ2-3, with 10 bases that match TRBD2. Per the germline V gene, CDR1 is SEHNR and CDR2 is FQNEAQ (reference sequence). The CDR3 is 19 residues long. V trimming: 4 bases; J trimming: 2 bases; junction bases outside the gene matches: 15.

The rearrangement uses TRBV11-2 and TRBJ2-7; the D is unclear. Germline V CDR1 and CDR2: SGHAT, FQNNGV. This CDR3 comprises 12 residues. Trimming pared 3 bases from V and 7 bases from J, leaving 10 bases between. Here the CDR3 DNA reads TGTGCCAGCAGCTTTGGGGTAGGAGAGCAGTACTTC. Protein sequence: CASSFGVGEQYF. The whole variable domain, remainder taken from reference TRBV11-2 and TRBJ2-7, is EAGVAQSPRYKIIEKRQSVAFWCNPISGHATLYWYQQILGQGPKLLIQFQNNGVVDDSQLPKDRFSAERLKGVDSTLKIQPAKLEDSAVYLCASSFGVGEQYFGPGTRLTVT.

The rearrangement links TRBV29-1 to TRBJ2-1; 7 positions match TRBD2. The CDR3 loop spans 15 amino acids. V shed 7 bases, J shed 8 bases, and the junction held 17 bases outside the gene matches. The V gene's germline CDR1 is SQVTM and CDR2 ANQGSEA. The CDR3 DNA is TGCAGCGCCTGGGGACTACCTAAGAACCCCGATGAGCAGTTCTTC. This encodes CSAWGLPKNPDEQFF.

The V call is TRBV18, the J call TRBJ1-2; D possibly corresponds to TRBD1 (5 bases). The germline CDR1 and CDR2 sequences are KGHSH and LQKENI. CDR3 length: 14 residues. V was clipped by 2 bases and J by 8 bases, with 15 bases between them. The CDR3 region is CASSPSGTNRGYTF. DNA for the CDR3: TGTGCCAGCTCACCATCTGGGACGAACCGCGGCTACACCTTC.

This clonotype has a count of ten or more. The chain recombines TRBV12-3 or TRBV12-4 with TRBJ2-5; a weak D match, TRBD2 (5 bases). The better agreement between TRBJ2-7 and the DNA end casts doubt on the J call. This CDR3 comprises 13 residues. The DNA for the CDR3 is TGTGCCAGCAGTTTAGATCGGGGTATCGAGCAGTACTTC. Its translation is CASSLDRGIEQYF.

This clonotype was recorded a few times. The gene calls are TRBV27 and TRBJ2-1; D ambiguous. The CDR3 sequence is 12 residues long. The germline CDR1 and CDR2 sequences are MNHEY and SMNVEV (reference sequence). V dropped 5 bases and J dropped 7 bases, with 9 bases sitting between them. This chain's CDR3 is CASSKPGNEQFF. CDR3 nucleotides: TGTGCCAGCAGTAAGCCAGGAAATGAGCAGTTCTTC.

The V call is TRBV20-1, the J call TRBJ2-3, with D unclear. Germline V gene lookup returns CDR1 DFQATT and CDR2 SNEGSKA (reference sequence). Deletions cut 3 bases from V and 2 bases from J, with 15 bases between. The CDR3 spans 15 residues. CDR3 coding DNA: TGCAGTGCTAGTTCCCTGGTAGCTACCACAGATACGCAGTATTTT. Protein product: CSASSLVATTDTQYF.